This T cell receptor beta chain was identified during a study of shared clonotypes between healthy human individuals. General study findings and limits: Relative to memory subsets, naive subsets generally showed larger estimated richness. For naive CD4 cells, roughly 4.8% of clonotypes were shared across several donors.

Every one of the donors was a Caucasian adult that lived in Nashville, Tennessee. The CDR3 contains 16 residues. The germline gives CDR1 SGHNT, CDR2 YYREEE (reference sequence). Trimming cost V 2 bases and J 5 bases; bases outside gene matches: 9. About this clone itself: The antigen is undetermined.

Produced via immunoSEQ multiplex PCR; TCRdb's table is partial and in-frame only. The table has 850,000 to 1,100,000 clones, about 80% seen once. This sequence originates from a man younger than 35 in good health. Some clones in this sample may be carry-over from other donors' samples. The sequencing sample was made of memory CD4+ T cells from PBMCs. The subset denotes: CD45RA-negative fraction. The rearrangement joins TRBV5-4 to TRBJ1-3; 8 nucleotides align to TRBD1. This CDR3 is CASSLPGTGSRNTIYF. CDR3 DNA sequence: TGTGCCAGCAGCTTACCAGGGACAGGAAGCAGAAACACCATATATTTT.